This TCR beta chain is from a study of molecular identifiers for immune sequencing clone quantification. Study-wide results and caveats: Single-cell amounts of spiked Jurkat TCR RNA were reportedly detectable among about a million naive cells. Clones above 20 RNA copies held over 97% of effector molecules, under 1% in naive cells.

This clonotype was counted many times. Antigen: not known. This CDR3 contains 16 residues. The germline V gene encodes CDR1 LNHNV and CDR2 YYDKDF (reference sequence). The ends lost 0 bases at V and 6 bases at J; junction bases unmatched: 8. As CD8+CD4-CCR7+CD45RA+ cells, naive CD8 T cells were sorted. TCRdb used MiXCR to reprocess the PCR reads, holding one entry per CDR3 protein. The sample carries some 590,000 distinct CDR3 sequences, 25% recorded once. The TCR comes from a human donor in good health. Some libraries in this study had Jurkat cell RNA spiked in. The sample taken for sequencing was naive CD8+ T cells from blood, with Jurkat cell RNA spiked in. Described subset: FACS-sorted CD8+CD4-CCR7+CD45RA+ naive T cells. The V and J genes are TRBV15 and TRBJ2-3; 8 nucleotides align to TRBD2. The DNA of the CDR3 is TGTGCCACCAGCAGAGATCGGGGGGGCCTCAAGGATACGCAGTATTTT. Its protein is CATSRDRGGLKDTQYF.